The 8 T cell receptor beta chains presented below share a single source sample, sequenced in a study of blood T cell repertoires in COVID-19. Sequenced by immunoSEQ multiplex PCR; TCRdb stores in-frame clones only, minus some. The sample carries about 88,000 clones, 80% to 90% recorded once. Sequenced material: peripheral blood. The source is a man aged 80 or over with acute or convalescent COVID-19.

The chain links TRBV2 to TRBJ2-3; 10 nucleotides align to TRBD2. Germline CDR1 reads SNHLY; CDR2 reads FYNNEI. The junction had 5 bases not matched to a gene; V was cut back by 0 bases and J by 5 bases. This CDR3 has 16 residues. Here the CDR3 DNA reads TGTGCCAGCAGTGAAGCGCTAGCGGGGGCCCTAGATACGCAGTATTTT. Its protein product is CASSEALAGALDTQYF.

The rearrangement uses TRBV6-5 and TRBJ1-6, with 7 bases aligning to TRBD1. The germline gives CDR1 MNHEY, CDR2 SVGAGI. The CDR3 is made up of 15 amino acids. Trimming cost V 6 bases and J 4 bases; bases outside gene matches: 6. DNA of the CDR3: TGTGCCAGCAGCGAGACGGGACAGTATAATTCACCCCTCCACTTT. This encodes CASSETGQYNSPLHF.

This chain's CDR3 is CASSQGRDNSPLHF. The DNA for the CDR3 is TGTGCCAGCAGCCAAGGACGGGATAATTCACCCCTCCACTTT. J is TRBJ1-6 and V is TRBV3-1 (or the pseudogene TRBV3-2), with D unclear. This CDR3 has 14 residues. Per germline, CDR1 LGHDT and CDR2 YNNKEL (reference sequence). Trimming pared 1 base from V and 5 bases from J, leaving 6 bases between.

This clone was observed a single time. This chain joins TRBV19 and TRBJ1-5; TRBD1 might be the D (5 bases). This CDR3 has 16 amino acids. Trimming took 3 bases from V and 1 from J, leaving 13 bases between them. CDR1 LNHDA and CDR2 SQIVND come from the germline V gene (reference sequence). Here the CDR3 reads CASSMTRGISNQPQHF. In DNA, the CDR3 is TGTGCCAGTAGTATGACCCGGGGGATCAGCAATCAGCCCCAGCATTTT.

This chain uses TRBV19 with TRBJ2-5; 14 bases map to TRBD2. The J segment lost 6 bases and the V segment lost 3 bases, leaving 12 bases of the junction unmatched. The CDR3 is 18 amino acids. The germline V gene has CDR1 LNHDA and CDR2 SQIVND (reference sequence). The CDR3 loop is CASSIQEGTSGSKKTQYF. CDR3 DNA sequence: TGTGCCAGTAGTATTCAAGAAGGGACTAGCGGGAGCAAGAAGACCCAGTACTTC. Full variable domain (outside the CDR3, taken from reference TRBV19 and TRBJ2-5): DGGITQSPKYLFRKEGQNVTLSCEQNLNHDAMYWYRQDPGQGLRLIYYSQIVNDFQKGDIAEGYSVSREKKESFPLTVTSAQKNPTAFYLCASSIQEGTSGSKKTQYFGPGTRLLVL.

CDR3 amino acids: CASSPQGDEQYF. Here the CDR3 DNA reads TGTGCCAGCTCACCACAGGGAGACGAGCAGTACTTC. The V call is TRBV18, the J call TRBJ2-7; D is perhaps TRBD2 (5 bases). CDR1 is KGHSH, CDR2 LQKENI, per germline. This CDR3 is 12 amino acids long. V lost 1 base and J 5 bases, leaving 6 bases between the germline ends.

The chain employs TRBV3-1 (or the pseudogene TRBV3-2) and TRBJ1-5, with 10 bases identical to TRBD1. Losses at the gene ends were 4 bases for V and 6 bases for J; bases not matched to a gene: 3. Germline V CDR1 and CDR2: LGHDT, YNNKEL (reference sequence). The CDR3 totals 14 residues. The CDR3 DNA is TGTGCCAGCAGCCTCGGGACAGGGGTTCAGCCCCAGCATTTT. As protein: CASSLGTGVQPQHF.

This clone appeared once. The chain is built from TRBV12-3 or TRBV12-4 and TRBJ1-2; TRBD1 is a possible D gene (6 bases). The V end lost 5 bases, the J end lost 4 bases, and 8 bases lay between the germline ends. The CDR3 consists of 12 residues. CDR3 sequence reads: CASSTQGYGYTF. CDR3 DNA: TGTGCCAGCAGTACACAGGGCTATGGCTACACCTTC.